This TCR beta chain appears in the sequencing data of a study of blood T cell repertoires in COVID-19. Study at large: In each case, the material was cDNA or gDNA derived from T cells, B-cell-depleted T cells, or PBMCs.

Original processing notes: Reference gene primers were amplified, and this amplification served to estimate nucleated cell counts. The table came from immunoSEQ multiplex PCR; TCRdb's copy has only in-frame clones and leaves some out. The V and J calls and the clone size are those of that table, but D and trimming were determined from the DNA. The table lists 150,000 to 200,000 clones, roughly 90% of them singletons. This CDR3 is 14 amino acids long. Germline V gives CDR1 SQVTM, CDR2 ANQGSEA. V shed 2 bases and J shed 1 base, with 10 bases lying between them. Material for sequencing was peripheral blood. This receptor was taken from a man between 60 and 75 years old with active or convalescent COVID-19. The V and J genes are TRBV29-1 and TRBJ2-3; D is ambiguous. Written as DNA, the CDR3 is TGCAGCGTTGAAAGGAGAATACGCACAGATACGCAGTATTTT. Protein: CSVERRIRTDTQYF.